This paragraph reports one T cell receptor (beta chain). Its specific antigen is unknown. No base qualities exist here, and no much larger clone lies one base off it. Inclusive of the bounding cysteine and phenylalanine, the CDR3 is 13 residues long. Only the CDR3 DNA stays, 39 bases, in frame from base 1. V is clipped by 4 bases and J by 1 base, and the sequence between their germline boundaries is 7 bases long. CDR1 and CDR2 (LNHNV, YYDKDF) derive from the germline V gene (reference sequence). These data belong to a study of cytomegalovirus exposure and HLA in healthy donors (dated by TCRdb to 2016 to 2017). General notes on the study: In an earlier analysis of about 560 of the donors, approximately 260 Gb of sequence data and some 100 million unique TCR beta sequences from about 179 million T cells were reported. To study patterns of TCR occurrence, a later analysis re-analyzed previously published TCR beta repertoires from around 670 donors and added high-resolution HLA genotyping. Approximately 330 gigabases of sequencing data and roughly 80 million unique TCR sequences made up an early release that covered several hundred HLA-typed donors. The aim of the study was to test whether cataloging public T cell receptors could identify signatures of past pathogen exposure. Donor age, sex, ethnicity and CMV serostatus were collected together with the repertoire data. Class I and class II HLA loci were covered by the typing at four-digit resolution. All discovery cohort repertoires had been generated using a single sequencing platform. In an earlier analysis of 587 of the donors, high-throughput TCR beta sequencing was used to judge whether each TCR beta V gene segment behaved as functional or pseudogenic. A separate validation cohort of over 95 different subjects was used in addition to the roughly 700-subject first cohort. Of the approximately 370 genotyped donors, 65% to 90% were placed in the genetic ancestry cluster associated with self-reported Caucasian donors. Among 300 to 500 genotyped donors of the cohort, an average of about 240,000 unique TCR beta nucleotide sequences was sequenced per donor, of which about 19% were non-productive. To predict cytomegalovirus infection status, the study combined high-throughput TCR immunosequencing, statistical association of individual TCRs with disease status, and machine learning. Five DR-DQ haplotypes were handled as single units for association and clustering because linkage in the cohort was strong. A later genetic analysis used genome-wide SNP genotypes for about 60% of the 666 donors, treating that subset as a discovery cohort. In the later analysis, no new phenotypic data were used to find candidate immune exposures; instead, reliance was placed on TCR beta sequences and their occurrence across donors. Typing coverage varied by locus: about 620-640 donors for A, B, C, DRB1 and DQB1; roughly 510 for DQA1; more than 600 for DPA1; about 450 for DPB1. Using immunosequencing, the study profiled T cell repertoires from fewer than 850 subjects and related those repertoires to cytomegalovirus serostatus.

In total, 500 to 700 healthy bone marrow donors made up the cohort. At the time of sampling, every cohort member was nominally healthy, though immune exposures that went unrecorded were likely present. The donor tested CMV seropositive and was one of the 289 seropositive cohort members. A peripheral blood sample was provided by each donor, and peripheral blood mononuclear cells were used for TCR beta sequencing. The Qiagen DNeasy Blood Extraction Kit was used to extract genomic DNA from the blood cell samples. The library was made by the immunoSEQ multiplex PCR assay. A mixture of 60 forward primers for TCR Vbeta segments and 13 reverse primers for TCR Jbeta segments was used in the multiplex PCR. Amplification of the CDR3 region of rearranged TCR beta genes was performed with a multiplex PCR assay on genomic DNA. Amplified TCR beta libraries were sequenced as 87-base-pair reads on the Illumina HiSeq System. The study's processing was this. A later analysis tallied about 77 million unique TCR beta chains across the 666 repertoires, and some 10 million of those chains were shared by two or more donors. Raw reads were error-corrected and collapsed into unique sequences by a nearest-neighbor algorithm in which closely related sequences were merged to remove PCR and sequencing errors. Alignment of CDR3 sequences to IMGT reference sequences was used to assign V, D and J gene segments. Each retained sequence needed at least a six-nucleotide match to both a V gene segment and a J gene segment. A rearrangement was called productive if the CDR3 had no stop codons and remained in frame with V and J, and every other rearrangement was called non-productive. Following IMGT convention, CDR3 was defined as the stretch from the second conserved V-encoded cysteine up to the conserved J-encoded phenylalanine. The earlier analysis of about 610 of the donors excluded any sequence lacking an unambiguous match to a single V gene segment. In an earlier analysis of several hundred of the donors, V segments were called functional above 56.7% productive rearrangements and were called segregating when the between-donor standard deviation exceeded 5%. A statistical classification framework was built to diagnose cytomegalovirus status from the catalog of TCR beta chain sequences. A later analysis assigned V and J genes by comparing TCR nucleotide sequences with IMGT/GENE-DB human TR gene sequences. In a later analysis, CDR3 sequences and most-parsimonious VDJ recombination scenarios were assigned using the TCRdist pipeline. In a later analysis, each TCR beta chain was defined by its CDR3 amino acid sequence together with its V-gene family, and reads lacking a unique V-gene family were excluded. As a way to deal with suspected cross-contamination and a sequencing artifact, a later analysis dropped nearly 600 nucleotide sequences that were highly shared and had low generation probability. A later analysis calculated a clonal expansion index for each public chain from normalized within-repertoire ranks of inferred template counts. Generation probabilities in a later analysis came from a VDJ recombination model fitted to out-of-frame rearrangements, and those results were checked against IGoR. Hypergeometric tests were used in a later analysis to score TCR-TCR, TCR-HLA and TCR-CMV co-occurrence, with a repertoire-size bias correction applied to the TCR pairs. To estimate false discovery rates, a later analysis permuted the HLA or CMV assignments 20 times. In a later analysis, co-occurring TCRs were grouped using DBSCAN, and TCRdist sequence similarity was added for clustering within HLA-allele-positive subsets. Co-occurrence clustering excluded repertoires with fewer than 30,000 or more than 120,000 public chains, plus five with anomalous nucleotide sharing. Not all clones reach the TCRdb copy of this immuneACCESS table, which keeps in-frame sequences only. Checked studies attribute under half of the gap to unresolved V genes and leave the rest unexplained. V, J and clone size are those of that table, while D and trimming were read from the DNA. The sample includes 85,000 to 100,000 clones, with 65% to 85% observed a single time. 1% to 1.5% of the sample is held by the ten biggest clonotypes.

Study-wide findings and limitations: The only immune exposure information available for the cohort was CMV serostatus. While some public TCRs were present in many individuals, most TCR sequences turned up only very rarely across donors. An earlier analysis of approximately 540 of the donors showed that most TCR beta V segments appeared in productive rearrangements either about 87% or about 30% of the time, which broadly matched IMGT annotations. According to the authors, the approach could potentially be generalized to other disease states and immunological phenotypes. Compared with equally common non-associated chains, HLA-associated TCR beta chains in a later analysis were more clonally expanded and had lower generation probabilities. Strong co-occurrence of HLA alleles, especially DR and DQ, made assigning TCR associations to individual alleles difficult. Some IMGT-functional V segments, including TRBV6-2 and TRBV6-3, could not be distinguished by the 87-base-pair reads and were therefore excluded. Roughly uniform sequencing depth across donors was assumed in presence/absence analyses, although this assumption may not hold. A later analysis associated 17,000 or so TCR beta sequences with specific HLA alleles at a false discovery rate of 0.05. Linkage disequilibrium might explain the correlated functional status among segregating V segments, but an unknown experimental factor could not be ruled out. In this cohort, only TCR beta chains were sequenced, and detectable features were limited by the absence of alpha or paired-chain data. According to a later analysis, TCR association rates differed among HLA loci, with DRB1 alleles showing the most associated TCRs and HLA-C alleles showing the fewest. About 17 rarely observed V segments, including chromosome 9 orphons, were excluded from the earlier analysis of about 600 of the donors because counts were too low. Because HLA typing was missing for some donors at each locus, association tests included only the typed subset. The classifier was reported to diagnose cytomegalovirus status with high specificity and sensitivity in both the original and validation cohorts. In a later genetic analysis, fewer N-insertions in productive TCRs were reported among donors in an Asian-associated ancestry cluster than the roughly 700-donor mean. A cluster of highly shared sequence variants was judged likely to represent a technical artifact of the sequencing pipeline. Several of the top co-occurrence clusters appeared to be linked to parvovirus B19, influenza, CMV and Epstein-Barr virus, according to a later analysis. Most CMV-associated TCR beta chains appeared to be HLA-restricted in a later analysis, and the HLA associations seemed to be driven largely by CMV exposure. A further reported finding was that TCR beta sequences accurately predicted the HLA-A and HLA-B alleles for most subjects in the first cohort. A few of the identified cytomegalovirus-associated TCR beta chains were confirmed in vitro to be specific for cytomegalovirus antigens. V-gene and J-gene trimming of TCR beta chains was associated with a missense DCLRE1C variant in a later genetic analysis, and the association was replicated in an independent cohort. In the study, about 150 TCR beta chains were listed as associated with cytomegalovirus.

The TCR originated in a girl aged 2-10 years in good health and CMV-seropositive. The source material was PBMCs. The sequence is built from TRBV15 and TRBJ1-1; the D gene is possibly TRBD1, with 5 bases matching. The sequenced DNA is TGTGCCACCAGCAACGACAGGAACACTGAAGCTTTCTTT. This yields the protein CATSNDRNTEAFF.